The following is a T cell receptor beta chain sequence with its context. Its target is unknown. This record comes from a study of T cells expressing NK-cell markers. Study-wide background: The authors derived TCR beta repertoires from sorted CD3+CD56+NKG2C+, CD3+CD56+NKG2C- and CD3+CD56-NKG2C+ T cells. Study outcomes and limitations: Dominant NKG2C+ clonotype frequencies of about 1.0-7.0% of CD8+ T cells were measured in more than five donors. Expanded NKG2C+ T cell clones were not confirmed as HCMV-specific.

TCRdb re-called the 5' RACE reads and shows each CDR3 protein once, DNA omitted. In total, the table holds 400,000 to 550,000 distinct CDR3 sequences. CDR3 length equals 20 residues. The germline CDR1 and CDR2 sequences are MNHEY and SVGEGT. The source of this sequence is a woman between 18 and 70 years old in good health. The chain links TRBV6-2 or TRBV6-3 to TRBJ2-4; as DNA is missing, the TRBD2 call by TCRdb cannot be tested. The specimen sequenced was blood T cells: a sorted CD56 or NKG2C T cell subset, CD4+ or CD8+ T cells, or bulk PBMC T cells (not recorded which). The CDR3 loop reads CASSPLPGLAEGASKNIQYF.